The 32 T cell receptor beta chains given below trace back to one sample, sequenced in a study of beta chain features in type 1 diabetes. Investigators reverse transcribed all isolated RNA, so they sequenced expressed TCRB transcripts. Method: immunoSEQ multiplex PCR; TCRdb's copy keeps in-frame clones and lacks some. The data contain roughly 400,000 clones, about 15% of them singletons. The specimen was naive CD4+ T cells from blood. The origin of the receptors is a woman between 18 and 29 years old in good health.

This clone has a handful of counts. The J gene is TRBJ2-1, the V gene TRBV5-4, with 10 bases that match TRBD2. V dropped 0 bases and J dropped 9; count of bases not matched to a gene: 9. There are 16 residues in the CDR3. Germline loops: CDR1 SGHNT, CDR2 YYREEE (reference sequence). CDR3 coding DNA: TGTGCCAGCAGCTTGGTTGCTAGCGGGAGTTTCCTTGAGCAGTTCTTC. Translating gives CASSLVASGSFLEQFF.

As DNA, the CDR3 is TGCGCCAGCAGCGAGCAAGAGACCCAGTACTTC. It encodes CASSEQETQYF. This chain connects TRBV5-1 to TRBJ2-5; unclear D gene. This CDR3 comprises 11 residues. The ends were cut back, 4 bases at V and 2 bases at J, with 3 bases in the middle. Germline CDR1 SGHRS, CDR2 YFSETQ.

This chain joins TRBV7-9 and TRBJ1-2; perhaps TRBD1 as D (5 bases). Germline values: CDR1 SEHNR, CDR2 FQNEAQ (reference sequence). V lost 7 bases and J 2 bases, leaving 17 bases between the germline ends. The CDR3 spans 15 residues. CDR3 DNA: TGTGCCAGCACCGCCGGCCAGGGCCCCAACTATGGCTACACCTTC. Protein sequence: CASTAGQGPNYGYTF.

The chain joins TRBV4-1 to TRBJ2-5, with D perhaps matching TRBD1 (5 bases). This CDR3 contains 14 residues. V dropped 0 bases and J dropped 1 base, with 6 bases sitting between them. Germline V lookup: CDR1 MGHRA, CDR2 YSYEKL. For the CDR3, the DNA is TGCGCCAGCAGCCAAGATGGGGCCCAAGAGACCCAGTACTTC. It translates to CASSQDGAQETQYF.

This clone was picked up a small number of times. The CDR3 loop reads CASSPLLYEQYF. In nucleotides, the CDR3 is TGTGCCAGCAGCCCCTTACTTTACGAGCAGTACTTC. The V call is TRBV7-9, the J call TRBJ2-7; D is undetermined. The germline V gene has CDR1 SEHNR and CDR2 FQNEAQ (reference sequence). This CDR3 comprises 12 residues. With 5 bases removed from V and 4 bases from J, the gap between germline ends came to 9 bases.

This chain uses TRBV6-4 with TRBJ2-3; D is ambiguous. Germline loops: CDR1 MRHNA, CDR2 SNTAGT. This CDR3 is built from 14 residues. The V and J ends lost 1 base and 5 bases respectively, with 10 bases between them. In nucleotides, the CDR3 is TGTGCCAGCAGTGACTTCCCTAACCGAGATACGCAGTATTTT. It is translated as CASSDFPNRDTQYF.

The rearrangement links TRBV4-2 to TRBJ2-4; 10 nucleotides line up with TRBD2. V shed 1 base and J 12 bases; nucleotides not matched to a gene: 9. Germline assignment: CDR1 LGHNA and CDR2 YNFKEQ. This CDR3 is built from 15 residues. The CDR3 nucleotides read TGTGCCAGCAGCCAAGTCAACGCACTAGCGGGACCTCAGTACTTC. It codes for CASSQVNALAGPQYF.

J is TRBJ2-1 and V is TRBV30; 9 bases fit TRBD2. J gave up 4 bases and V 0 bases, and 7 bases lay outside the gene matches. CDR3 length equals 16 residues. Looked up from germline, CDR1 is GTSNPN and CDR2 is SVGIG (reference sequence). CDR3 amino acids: CAWSVGRTSAYNEQFF. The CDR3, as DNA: TGTGCCTGGAGTGTAGGCCGGACTAGCGCATACAATGAGCAGTTCTTC.

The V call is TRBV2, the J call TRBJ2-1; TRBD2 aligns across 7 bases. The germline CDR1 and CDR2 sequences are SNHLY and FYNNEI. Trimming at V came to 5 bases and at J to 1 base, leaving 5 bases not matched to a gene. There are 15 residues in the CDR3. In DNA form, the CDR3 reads TGTGCCAGCAGTCGCTCTAGCGGTTCCTACAATGAGCAGTTCTTC. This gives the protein CASSRSSGSYNEQFF.

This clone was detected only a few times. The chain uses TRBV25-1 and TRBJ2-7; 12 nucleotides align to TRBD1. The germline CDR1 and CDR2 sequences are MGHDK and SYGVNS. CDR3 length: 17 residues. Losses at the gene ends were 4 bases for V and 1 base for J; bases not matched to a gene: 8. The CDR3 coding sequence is TGTGCCAGCAGTGTGGGACAGGGGGCGCGACGGTCCTACGAGCAGTACTTC. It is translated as CASSVGQGARRSYEQYF.

CDR3 in DNA: TGTGCCAGCAGCCCGCGCGGACAGGTGCAAGTCTATGGCTACACCTTC. It codes for CASSPRGQVQVYGYTF. V and J are TRBV11-1 and TRBJ1-2, with 7 bases fitting TRBD1. CDR1 SGHAT and CDR2 FQDESV come from the germline V gene (reference sequence). V shed 5 bases and J 4 bases; nucleotides not matched to a gene: 13. CDR3 length: 16 amino acids.

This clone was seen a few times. The CDR3 DNA reads TGTGCCAGCAGTCTCCGGGCTTCCAGCGGAGAGACCCAGTACTTC. It yields the protein CASSLRASSGETQYF. The chain couples TRBV25-1 to TRBJ2-5, with D possibly matching TRBD2 (5 bases). CDR1 MGHDK and CDR2 SYGVNS come from the germline V gene. Trimming took 5 bases from V and 4 from J, leaving 17 bases between them. The CDR3 is made up of 15 amino acids.

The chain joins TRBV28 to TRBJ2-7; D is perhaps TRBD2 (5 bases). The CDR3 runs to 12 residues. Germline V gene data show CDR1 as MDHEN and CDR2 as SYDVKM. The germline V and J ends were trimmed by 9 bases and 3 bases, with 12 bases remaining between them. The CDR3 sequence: CASKILGYEQYF. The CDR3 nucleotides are TGTGCCAGTAAAATACTAGGCTACGAGCAGTACTTC.

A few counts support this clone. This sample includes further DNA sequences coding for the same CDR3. CDR3 region: CASSLGQGTTEAFF. The CDR3 nucleotides are TGTGCCAGCAGCCTGGGACAGGGAACGACTGAAGCTTTCTTT. This chain links TRBV5-4 with TRBJ1-1; 9 nucleotides agree with TRBD1. The CDR3 contains 14 residues. Germline V gene sequence: CDR1 SGHNT, CDR2 YYREEE (reference sequence). The V segment lost 4 bases and the J segment 5 bases; nucleotides outside the gene matches: 6.

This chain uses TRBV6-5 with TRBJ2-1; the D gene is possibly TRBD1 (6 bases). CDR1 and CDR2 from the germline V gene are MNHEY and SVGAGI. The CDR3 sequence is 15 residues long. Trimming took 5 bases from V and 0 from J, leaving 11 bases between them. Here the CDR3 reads CASSRDRSSYNEQFF. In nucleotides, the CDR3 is TGTGCCAGCAGTCGAGACAGGAGCTCCTACAATGAGCAGTTCTTC.

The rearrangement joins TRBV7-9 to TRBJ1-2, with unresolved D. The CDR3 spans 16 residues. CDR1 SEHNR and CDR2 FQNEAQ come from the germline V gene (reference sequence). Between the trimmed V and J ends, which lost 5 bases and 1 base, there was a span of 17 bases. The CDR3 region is CASSRLRTYDNYGYTF. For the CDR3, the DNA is TGTGCCAGCAGCCGACTCCGGACTTACGATAACTATGGCTACACCTTC.

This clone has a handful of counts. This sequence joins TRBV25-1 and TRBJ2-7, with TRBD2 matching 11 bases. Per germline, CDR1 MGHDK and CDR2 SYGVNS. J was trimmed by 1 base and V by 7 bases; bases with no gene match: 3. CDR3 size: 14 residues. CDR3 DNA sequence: TGTGCCAGCACAGGGACTAGCGGTTCCTACGAGCAGTACTTC. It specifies CASTGTSGSYEQYF.

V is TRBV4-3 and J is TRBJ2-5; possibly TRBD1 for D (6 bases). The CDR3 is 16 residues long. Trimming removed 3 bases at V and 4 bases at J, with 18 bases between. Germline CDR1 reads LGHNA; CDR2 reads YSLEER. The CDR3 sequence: CASSHTTGVGLETQYF. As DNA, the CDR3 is TGCGCCAGCAGCCACACGACAGGAGTGGGCTTAGAGACCCAGTACTTC.

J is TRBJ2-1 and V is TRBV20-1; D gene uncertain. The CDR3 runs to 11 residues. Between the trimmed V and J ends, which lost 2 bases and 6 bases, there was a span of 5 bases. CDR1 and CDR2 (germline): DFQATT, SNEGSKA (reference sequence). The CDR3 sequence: CSARNFNEQFF. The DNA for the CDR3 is TGCAGTGCTAGAAACTTCAATGAGCAGTTCTTC.

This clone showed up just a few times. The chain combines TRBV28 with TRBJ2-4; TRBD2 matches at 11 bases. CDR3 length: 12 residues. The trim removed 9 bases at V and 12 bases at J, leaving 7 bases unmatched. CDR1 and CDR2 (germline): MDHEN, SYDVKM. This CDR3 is CASLTSGKRQYF. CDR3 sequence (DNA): TGTGCCAGTTTGACTAGCGGGAAACGTCAGTACTTC.

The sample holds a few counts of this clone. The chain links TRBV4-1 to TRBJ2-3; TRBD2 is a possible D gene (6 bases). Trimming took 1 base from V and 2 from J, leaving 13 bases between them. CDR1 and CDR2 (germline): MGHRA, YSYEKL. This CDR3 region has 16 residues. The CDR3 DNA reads TGCGCCAGCAGCCAAGGTAGCGGAGGATACACAGATACGCAGTATTTT. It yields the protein CASSQGSGGYTDTQYF.

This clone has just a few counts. DNA for the CDR3: TGCGCCAGCGCCCCTGAGGGCGGGAGGGGTCAAGATACGCAGTATTTT. Protein sequence: CASAPEGGRGQDTQYF. This chain uses TRBV5-1 with TRBJ2-3; 9 nucleotides match TRBD2. The germline V gene has CDR1 SGHRS and CDR2 YFSETQ. V dropped 7 bases and J dropped 5; count of bases not matched to a gene: 14. The CDR3 is 16 amino acids.

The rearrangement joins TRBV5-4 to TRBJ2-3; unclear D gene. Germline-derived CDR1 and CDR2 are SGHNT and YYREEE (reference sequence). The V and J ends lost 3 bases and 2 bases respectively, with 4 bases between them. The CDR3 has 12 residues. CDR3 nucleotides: TGTGCCAGCAGCTCCTACACAGATACGCAGTATTTT. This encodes CASSSYTDTQYF.

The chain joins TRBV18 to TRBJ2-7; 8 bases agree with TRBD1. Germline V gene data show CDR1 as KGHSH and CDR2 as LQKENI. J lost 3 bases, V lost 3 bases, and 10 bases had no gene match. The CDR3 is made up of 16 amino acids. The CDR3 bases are TGTGCCAGCTCACCCCCGGTCGGGACAGGATTCTACGAGCAGTACTTC. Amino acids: CASSPPVGTGFYEQYF.

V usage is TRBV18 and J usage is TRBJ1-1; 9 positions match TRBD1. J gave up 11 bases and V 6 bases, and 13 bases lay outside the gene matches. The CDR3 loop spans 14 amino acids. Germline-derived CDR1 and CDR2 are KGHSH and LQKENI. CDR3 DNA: TGTGCCAGCTCGAACCGGGAGGGACAGGGAATCGCTTTCTTT. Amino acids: CASSNREGQGIAFF.

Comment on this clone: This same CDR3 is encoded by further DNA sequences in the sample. This chain's CDR3 is CASSLQGTEAFF. Written as DNA, the CDR3 is TGTGCCAGCAGTTTACAGGGTACTGAAGCTTTCTTT. The chain joins TRBV28 to TRBJ1-1, with a tentative D call TRBD1 (5 bases). From germline, CDR1 is MDHEN and CDR2 SYDVKM. V lost 2 bases to trimming and J lost 5 bases, with 6 bases between them. The CDR3 runs 12 residues.

The CDR3 is CAWTPRGSNEKLFF. The DNA of the CDR3 is TGTGCCTGGACGCCCAGGGGCAGTAATGAAAAACTGTTTTTT. The V gene is TRBV30, the J gene TRBJ1-4, with a tentative D call TRBD1 (6 bases). V dropped 4 bases and J dropped 4 bases, with 13 bases sitting between them. Germline CDR1 is GTSNPN and CDR2 is SVGIG (reference sequence). The CDR3 contains 14 residues. The entire variable domain, with the rest obtained from reference TRBV30 and TRBJ1-4, is as follows: SQTIHQWPATLVQPVGSPLSLECTVEGTSNPNLYWYRQAAGRGLQLLFYSVGIGQISSEVPQNLSASRPQDRQFILSSKKLLLSDSGFYLCAWTPRGSNEKLFFGSGTQLSVL.

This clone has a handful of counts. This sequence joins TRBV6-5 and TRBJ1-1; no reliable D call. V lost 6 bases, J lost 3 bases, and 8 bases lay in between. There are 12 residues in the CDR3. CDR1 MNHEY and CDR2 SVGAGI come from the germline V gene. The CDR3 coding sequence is TGTGCCAGCAGGCGAGGATACACTGAAGCTTTCTTT. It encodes CASRRGYTEAFF.

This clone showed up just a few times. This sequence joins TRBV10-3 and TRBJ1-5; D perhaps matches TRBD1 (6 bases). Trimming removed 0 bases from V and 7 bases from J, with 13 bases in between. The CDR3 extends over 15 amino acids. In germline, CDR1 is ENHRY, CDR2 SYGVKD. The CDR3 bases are TGTGCCATCAGTGAGTCACGGGGGGCAGGGCAGCCCCAGCATTTT. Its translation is CAISESRGAGQPQHF.

The DNA of the CDR3 is TGTGCCTGGAGCCGCAGGGCGTATAGCAATCAGCCCCAGCATTTT. It specifies CAWSRRAYSNQPQHF. The chain has TRBV30 and TRBJ1-5; D possibly corresponds to TRBD1 (5 bases). CDR3 length equals 15 residues. Germline V gene lookup returns CDR1 GTSNPN and CDR2 SVGIG (reference sequence). V gave up 3 bases and J gave up 0 bases, with 12 bases separating them.

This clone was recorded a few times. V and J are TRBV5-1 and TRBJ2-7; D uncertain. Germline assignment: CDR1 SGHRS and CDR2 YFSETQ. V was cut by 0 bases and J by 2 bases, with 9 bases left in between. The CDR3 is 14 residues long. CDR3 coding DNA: TGCGCCAGCAGCTTGGTGCGGCGGCCCTACGAGCAGTACTTC. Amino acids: CASSLVRRPYEQYF.

The CDR3 DNA reads TGTGCCAGCTCACTGAACAGGCCCGGGGCCAACGTCCTGACTTTC. Translation gives CASSLNRPGANVLTF. The chain has TRBV18 and TRBJ2-6; D is perhaps TRBD1 (5 bases). Germline-derived CDR1 and CDR2 are KGHSH and LQKENI. The CDR3 sequence is 15 residues long. Trimming took 4 bases from V and 4 from J, leaving 11 bases between them.